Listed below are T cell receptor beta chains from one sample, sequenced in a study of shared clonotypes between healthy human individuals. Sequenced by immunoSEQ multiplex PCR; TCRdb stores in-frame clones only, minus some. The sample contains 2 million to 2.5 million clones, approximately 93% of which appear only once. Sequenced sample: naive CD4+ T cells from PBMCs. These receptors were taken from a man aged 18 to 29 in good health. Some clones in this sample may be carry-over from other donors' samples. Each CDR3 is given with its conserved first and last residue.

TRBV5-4 CASSSGTPVANEKLFF
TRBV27 CASSWSVLGQGNSLGYEQYF
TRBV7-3 CASSPGLSSYNEQFF
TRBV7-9 CASSLVLPAGTDTQYF
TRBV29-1 CSGGRGQRETQYF
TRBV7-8 CASSLDSGRVYEQYF
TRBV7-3 CASSLGVQADTQYF
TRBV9 CASSVDDRLNQPQHF
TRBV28 CASCSSPGQGGYTF
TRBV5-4 CASSADGGGYGYTF
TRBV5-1 CASSSYRATNEKLFF
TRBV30 CAWTGGEGYGYTF
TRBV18 CASSPIPQGGNTIYF
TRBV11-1 CASSISALNTEAFF
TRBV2 CASSTGQLSTDTQYF
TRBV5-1 CASSLGRGQPQHF
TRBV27 CASSFRAGYGYTF
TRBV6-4 CASSGTGTPSDTQYF
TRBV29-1 CSVVRDRGPHEQYF
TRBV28 CASSRTLIAADTQYF
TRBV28 CASSSQGLAGSTTQYF
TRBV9 CASSVSGRADTQYF
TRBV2 CASNSVAGPSYEQYF
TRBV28 CASSLTRSGGYTF
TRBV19 CASKERLYEQYF
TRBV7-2 CASSLDRVPGNTIYF
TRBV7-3 CASSLGTSGSEQYF
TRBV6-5 CASSYWGTSGQETQYF
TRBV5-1 CASSLALRGNGDTQYF
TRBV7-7 CASSLDRGRDNQPQHF
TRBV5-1 CASSLAAWSADTQYF
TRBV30 CAWSSTRIGTDTQYF
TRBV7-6 CASSSLDRPSTEAFF
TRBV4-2 CASSPRDSFNYGYTF
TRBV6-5 CASKRTGTGIQPQHF
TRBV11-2 CASSFRSGDGNTIYF
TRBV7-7 CASSLGIPGLAGGKQFF
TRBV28 CASSSREDQPQHF
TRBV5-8 CASSSRQDPYKETQYF
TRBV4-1 CASSQATGRNYGYTF
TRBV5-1 CASSLKGSGTEAFF
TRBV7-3 CASSLDGWAGELFF
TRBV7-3 CASSLFPSGSGYEQFF
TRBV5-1 CASSLVPGNQPQHF
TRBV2 CASRTETVAGNTIYF
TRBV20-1 CSARGGTTQFF
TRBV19 CATSPREGWRETQYF
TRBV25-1 CATQRGSLELFF
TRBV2 CASGGYNEQFF
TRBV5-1 CASAPGTDGNEQFF
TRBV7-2 CASSFRYYQETQYF
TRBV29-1 CSGAAQGNTEAFF
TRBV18 CASSPIGHEQFF
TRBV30 CAWSQLAAHEQYF
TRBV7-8 CASSFLAGANVLTF